This T cell receptor beta chain was captured by sequencing in a study of beta chain features in type 1 diabetes. Broader study findings: VDJ junctions from patients with type 1 diabetes contained fewer insertions and more deletions.

Expressed TCRB transcripts were sequenced, since all the RNA that had been isolated was reverse transcribed. TCRdb keeps only in-frame clones here, not all; method: immunoSEQ multiplex PCR. The table includes around 300,000 clones, approximately 10% detected once. Deletions cut 4 bases from V and 4 bases from J, with 16 bases between. CDR1 MNHNY and CDR2 SVGAGI come from the germline V gene (reference sequence). The CDR3 consists of 15 residues. This clone occurred a few times. The antigen remains unidentified. The rearrangement links TRBV6-6 to TRBJ1-2, with D unresolved. This TCR was recovered from a young woman in good health. The specimen sequenced was naive CD4+ T cells from blood. CDR3 sequence reads: CASSFAPQTSYGYTF. For the CDR3, the DNA is TGTGCCAGCAGTTTTGCCCCTCAAACTAGCTATGGCTACACCTTC.